Listed below are T cell receptor beta chains from one sample, sequenced in a study of blood T cell repertoires in COVID-19. The table came from immunoSEQ multiplex PCR; TCRdb's copy has only in-frame clones and leaves some out. The sample shows approximately 230,000 clones, about nine tenths of them seen only once. The sample comprised PBMCs or T cells enriched from blood (not recorded which). These receptor sequences come from a man in his forties or fifties who had recovered from COVID-19. Each CDR3 is given with its conserved first and last residue. Each record gives: V gene, J gene, clone size, D gene, CDR3 protein, CDR3 DNA. D genes are given only for firm matches. Some rows mark clone size as missing; the rest say once, few, many or name a class of expanded clone.

>TRBV10-3|TRBJ2-2|.|TRBD1
CASLRDSNTGELFF
TGTGCCAGTCTCCGGGACAGTAACACCGGGGAGCTGTTTTTT
>TRBV5-5|TRBJ1-6|.|.
CASSLAGGSNSPLHF
TGTGCCAGCAGCTTGGCGGGAGGCTCTAATTCACCCCTCCACTTT
>TRBV4-1|TRBJ1-1|.|TRBD1
CASSQDVTGATEAFF
TGCGCCAGCAGCCAAGATGTGACAGGGGCCACTGAAGCTTTCTTT
>TRBV5-4|TRBJ2-2|.|.
CASSLGLNTGELFF
TGTGCCAGCAGCTTGGGTCTGAACACCGGGGAGCTGTTTTTT
>TRBV19|TRBJ2-7|.|TRBD1
CASGTAYEQYF
TGTGCCAGCGGGACAGCCTACGAGCAGTACTTC
>TRBV3-1/TRBV3-2|TRBJ1-3|.|.
CASSQGGSSGNTIYF
TGTGCCAGCAGCCAAGGAGGTTCCTCTGGAAACACCATATATTTT
>TRBV19|TRBJ2-7|.|TRBD2
CASSSGTSRFSSYEQYF
TGTGCCAGTAGTTCCGGGACTAGCCGTTTCAGCTCCTACGAGCAGTACTTC
>TRBV5-5|TRBJ2-2|.|.
CASSLIGGTGELFF
TGTGCCAGCAGCTTGATCGGCGGGACCGGGGAGCTGTTTTTT
>TRBV6-2/TRBV6-3|TRBJ2-7|.|.
CASSYRQGSNEQYF
TGTGCCAGCAGTTACAGGCAGGGTAGCAACGAGCAGTACTTC
>TRBV6-2/TRBV6-3|TRBJ2-7|.|TRBD2
CASSYGGVSYEQYF
TGTGCCAGCAGTTATGGGGGGGTCAGCTACGAGCAGTACTTC
>TRBV4-1|TRBJ1-2|.|TRBD1
CASSQTGDYGYTF
TGCGCCAGCAGCCAGACAGGGGACTATGGCTACACCTTC
>TRBV11-3|TRBJ2-1|.|.
CASSRDNEQFF
TGTGCCAGCAGCCGGGACAATGAGCAGTTCTTC
>TRBV18|TRBJ1-5|.|TRBD1
CASSRGQGAGGNQPQHF
TGTGCCAGCTCACGGGGACAGGGGGCCGGGGGCAATCAGCCCCAGCATTTT
>TRBV3-1/TRBV3-2|TRBJ2-4|.|TRBD1
CASSQRTGWAKNIQYF
TGTGCCAGCAGCCAAAGGACAGGGTGGGCCAAAAACATTCAGTACTTC
>TRBV30|TRBJ1-5|.|.
CAWSGDGNSNQPQHF
TGTGCCTGGAGTGGAGACGGGAATAGCAATCAGCCCCAGCATTTT
>TRBV5-4|TRBJ2-5|.|.
CASSLRGASETQYF
TGTGCCAGCAGCTTGCGGGGGGCATCGGAGACCCAGTACTTC
>TRBV4-1|TRBJ2-1|.|.
CASSQDGGASYNEQFF
TGCGCCAGCAGCCAAGATGGCGGGGCCTCCTACAATGAGCAGTTCTTC
>TRBV6-5|TRBJ1-2|.|.
CASSYSSGYTF
TGTGCCAGCAGTTACTCTAGTGGCTACACCTTC
>TRBV7-2|TRBJ1-4|.|.
CASSLVGRGNEKLFF
TGTGCCAGCAGCTTAGTCGGCAGGGGTAATGAAAAACTGTTTTTT
>TRBV5-1|TRBJ2-7|.|.
CASSLGGGEQYF
TGCGCCAGCAGCCTGGGGGGAGGCGAGCAGTACTTC
>TRBV7-9|TRBJ2-5|once|.
CASSMWTAQETQYF
TGTGCCAGCAGCATGTGGACAGCCCAAGAGACCCAGTACTTC
>TRBV19|TRBJ1-2|.|TRBD1
CASTPVGQGFYGYTF
TGTGCCAGTACCCCGGTGGGACAGGGGTTCTATGGCTACACCTTC
>TRBV30|TRBJ1-1|.|TRBD1
CAWRGDSSDTEAFF
TGTGCCTGGAGGGGGGACAGTAGCGACACTGAAGCTTTCTTT
>TRBV11-2|TRBJ2-7|.|TRBD2
CASSFGTTSYEQYF
TGTGCCAGCAGCTTCGGGACTACATCATACGAGCAGTACTTC
>TRBV7-2|TRBJ1-5|.|.
CASSLGGGGNQPQHF
TGTGCCAGCAGCTTAGGAGGGGGGGGCAATCAGCCCCAGCATTTT
>TRBV11-3|TRBJ2-7|few|TRBD2
CASSLLAGVHEQYF
TGTGCCAGCAGCCTACTAGCGGGAGTTCACGAGCAGTACTTC
>TRBV29-1|TRBJ2-1|.|.
CSVTPGLLNEQFF
TGCAGCGTGACGCCGGGACTGTTGAATGAGCAGTTCTTC
>TRBV7-9|TRBJ1-1|few|TRBD1
CASSSQGDTEAFF
TGTGCCAGCAGTTCACAGGGGGACACTGAAGCTTTCTTT
>TRBV27|TRBJ2-1|.|.
CASSFLREQFF
TGTGCCAGCAGTTTTCTTCGGGAGCAGTTCTTC